This entry features one T cell receptor beta chain sequence. The antigen remains unidentified. This specimen comes from a study of long-term antiretroviral therapy in people with HIV. Study details: Collection dates of the earliest samples fall about a decade before the 2015 immediate-ART recommendation.

Donors each had at least one pre-ART PBMC sample and at least two post-ART ones. Whole-study results and caveats: Upon ART, diversity increased but remained lower than transplant donor controls.

The libraries were made with immunoSEQ v3.0 at survey level. It was about 35,000-55,000 T-cell genomes per sample that sequencing targeted. The protocol was immunoSEQ multiplex PCR, while the TCRdb copy is restricted to in-frame clones and leaves out a portion. Of around 20,000 clones listed, more than 70% are singletons. The sample consisted of unsorted PBMCs, taken 0.5 years before starting antiretroviral therapy. The sequence derives from a man aged 18-30 years with HIV.

This chain's CDR3 is CASGLATGAGNTIYF. The CDR3 bases are TGTGCTAGTGGTTTGGCGACAGGGGCCGGAAACACCATATATTTT. The rearrangement joins TRBV12-5 to TRBJ1-3; TRBD1 agrees at 8 bases. Germline V lookup: CDR1 LGHNT, CDR2 FRNRAP. Losses at the gene ends were 1 base for V and 4 bases for J; bases not matched to a gene: 3. The CDR3 spans 15 residues.